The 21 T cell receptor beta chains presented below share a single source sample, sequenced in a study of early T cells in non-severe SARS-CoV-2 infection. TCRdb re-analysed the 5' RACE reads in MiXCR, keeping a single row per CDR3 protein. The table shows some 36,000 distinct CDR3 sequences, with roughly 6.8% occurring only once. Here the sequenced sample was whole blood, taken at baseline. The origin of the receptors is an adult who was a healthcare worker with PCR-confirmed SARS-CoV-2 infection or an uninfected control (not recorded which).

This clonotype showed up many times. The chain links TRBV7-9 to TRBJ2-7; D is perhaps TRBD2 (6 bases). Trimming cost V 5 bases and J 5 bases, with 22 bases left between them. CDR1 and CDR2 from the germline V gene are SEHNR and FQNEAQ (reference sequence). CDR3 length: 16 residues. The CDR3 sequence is CASSRFALRELDEQYF. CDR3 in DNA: TGTGCCAGCAGCCGCTTTGCCCTCCGGGAGTTGGACGAGCAGTACTTC.

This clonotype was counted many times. The CDR3 DNA sequence: TGCAGCGTTGGACTTAGCTCTGGAAACACCATATATTTT. It specifies CSVGLSSGNTIYF. This sequence joins TRBV29-1 and TRBJ1-3; no clear D. CDR1 SQVTM and CDR2 ANQGSEA come from the germline V gene. Deletions cut 4 bases from V and 0 bases from J, with 7 bases between. The CDR3 has 13 residues.

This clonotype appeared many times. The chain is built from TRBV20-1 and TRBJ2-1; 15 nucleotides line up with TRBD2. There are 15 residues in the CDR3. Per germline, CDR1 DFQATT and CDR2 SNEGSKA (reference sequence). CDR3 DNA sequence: TGCAGCGGGACTAGCGGGAGGCCCGAATACAATGAGCAGTTCTTC. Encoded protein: CSGTSGRPEYNEQFF.

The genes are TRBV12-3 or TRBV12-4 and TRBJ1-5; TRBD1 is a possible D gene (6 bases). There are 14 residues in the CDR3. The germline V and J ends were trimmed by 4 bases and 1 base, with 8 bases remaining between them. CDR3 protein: CASSWTESNQPQHF. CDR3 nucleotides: TGTGCCAGCAGTTGGACAGAGAGCAATCAGCCCCAGCATTTT.

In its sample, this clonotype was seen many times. This CDR3 reads CASSLVRTVTTEAFF. The CDR3 DNA reads as TGTGCCAGCAGCTTAGTACGGACCGTAACCACTGAAGCTTTCTTT. The gene calls are TRBV11-2 and TRBJ1-1; D ambiguous. The germline CDR1 and CDR2 sequences are SGHAT and FQNNGV. V was cut by 1 base and J by 4 bases, with 13 bases left in between. CDR3 size: 15 residues. Combining the CDR3 with reference TRBV11-2 and TRBJ1-1 gives the whole variable domain EAGVAQSPRYKIIEKRQSVAFWCNPISGHATLYWYQQILGQGPKLLIQFQNNGVVDDSQLPKDRFSAERLKGVDSTLKIQPAKLEDSAVYLCASSLVRTVTTEAFFGQGTRLTVV.

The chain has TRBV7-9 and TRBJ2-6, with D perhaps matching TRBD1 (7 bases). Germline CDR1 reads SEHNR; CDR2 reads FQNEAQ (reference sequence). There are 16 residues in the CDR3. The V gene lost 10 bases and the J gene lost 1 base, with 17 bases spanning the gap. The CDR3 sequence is CAIMATGRSGANVLTF. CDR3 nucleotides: TGTGCCATAATGGCGACAGGGAGGTCTGGGGCCAACGTCCTGACTTTC.

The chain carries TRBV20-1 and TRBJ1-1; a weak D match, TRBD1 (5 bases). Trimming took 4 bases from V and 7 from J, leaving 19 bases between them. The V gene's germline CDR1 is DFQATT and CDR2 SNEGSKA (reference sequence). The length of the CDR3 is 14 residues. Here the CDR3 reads CSAKDGDGNFEAFF. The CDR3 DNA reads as TGCAGTGCTAAGGACGGGGACGGAAATTTTGAAGCTTTCTTT.

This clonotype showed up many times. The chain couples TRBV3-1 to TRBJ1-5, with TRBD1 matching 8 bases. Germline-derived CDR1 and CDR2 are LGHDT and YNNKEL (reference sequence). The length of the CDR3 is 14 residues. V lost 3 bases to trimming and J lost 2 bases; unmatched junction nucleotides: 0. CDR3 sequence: CASSQGQGNQPQHF. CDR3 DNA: TGTGCCAGCAGCCAGGGACAGGGCAATCAGCCCCAGCATTTT.

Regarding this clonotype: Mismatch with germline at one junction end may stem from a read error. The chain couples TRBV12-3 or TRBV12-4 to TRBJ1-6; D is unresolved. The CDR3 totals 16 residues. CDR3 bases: TGTGCCAGCAGCCCGCGGAGGAGCTCCTATAATTCACCCATCCACTTT. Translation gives CASSPRRSSYNSPIHF.

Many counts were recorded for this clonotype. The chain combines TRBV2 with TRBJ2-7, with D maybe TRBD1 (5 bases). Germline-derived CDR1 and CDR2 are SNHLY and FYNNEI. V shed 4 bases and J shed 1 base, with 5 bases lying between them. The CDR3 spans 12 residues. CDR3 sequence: CASSGQSYEQYF. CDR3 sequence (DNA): TGTGCCAGCAGTGGACAGTCCTACGAGCAGTACTTC.

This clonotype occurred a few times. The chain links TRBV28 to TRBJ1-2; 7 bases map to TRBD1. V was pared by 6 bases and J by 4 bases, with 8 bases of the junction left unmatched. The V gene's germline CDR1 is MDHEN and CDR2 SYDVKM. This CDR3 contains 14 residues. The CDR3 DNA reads TGTGCCAGCAGCCGACCGGGACAGATCTATGGCTACACCTTC. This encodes CASSRPGQIYGYTF.

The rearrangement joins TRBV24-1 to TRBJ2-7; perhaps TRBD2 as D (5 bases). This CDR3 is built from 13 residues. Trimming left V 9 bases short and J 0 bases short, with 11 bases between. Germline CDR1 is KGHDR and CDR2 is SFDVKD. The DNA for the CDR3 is TGTGCCACCGGGCGGGCAGACTCCTACGAGCAGTACTTC. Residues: CATGRADSYEQYF.

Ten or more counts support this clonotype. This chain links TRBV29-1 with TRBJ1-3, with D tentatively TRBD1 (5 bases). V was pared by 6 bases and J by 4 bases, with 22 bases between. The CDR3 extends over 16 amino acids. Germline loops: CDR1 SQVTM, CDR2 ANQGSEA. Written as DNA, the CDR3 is TGCAGCGTCGTCTTGACAGCGTCTCTTCTGGGAAACACCATATATTTT. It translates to CSVVLTASLLGNTIYF.

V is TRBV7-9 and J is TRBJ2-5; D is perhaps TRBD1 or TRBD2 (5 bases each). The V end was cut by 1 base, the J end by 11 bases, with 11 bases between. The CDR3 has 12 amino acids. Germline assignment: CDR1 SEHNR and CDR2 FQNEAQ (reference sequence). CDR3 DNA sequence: TGTGCCAGCAGCTTAGTGGGACCGCTTCAGTACTTC. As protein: CASSLVGPLQYF.

The CDR3 region has the DNA TGTGCCAGCAGTTACTCGCCGGGGCAGGGTGAAAAACTGTTTTTT. Encoded protein: CASSYSPGQGEKLFF. The V and J genes are TRBV6-6 and TRBJ1-4; maybe TRBD1 (5 bases). Germline V gene data show CDR1 as MNHNY and CDR2 as SVGAGI (reference sequence). This CDR3 comprises 15 residues. V gave up 0 bases and J gave up 7 bases, with 12 bases separating them.

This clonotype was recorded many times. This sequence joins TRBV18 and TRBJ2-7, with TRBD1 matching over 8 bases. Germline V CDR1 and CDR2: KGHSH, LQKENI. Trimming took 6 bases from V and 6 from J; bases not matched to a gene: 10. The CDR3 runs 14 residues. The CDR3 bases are TGTGCCAGCTCTCGTGGACAGGGTGATCGCGAGCAGTACTTC. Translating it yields CASSRGQGDREQYF.

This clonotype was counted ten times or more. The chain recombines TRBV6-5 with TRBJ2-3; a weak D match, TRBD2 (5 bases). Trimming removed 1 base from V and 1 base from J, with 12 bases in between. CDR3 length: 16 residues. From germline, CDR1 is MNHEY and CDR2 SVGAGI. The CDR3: CASSYLSGYGTDTQYF. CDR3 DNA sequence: TGTGCCAGCAGTTACTTGTCGGGGTATGGCACAGATACGCAGTATTTT.

As DNA, the CDR3 is TGTGCCAGCAGTTACTCTTCTCCGTCGCTAGCGGGAGGGCCAGTTAAAAACATTCAGTACTTC. Its protein is CASSYSSPSLAGGPVKNIQYF. This chain links TRBV6-5 with TRBJ2-4; TRBD2 aligns across 12 bases. CDR3 length equals 21 residues. The junction had 16 bases not matched to a gene; V was cut back by 0 bases and J by 4 bases. Germline loops: CDR1 MNHEY, CDR2 SVGAGI.

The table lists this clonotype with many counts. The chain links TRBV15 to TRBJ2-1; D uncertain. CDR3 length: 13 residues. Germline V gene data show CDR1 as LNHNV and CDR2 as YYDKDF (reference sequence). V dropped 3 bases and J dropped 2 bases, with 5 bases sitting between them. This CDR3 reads CATSREAYNEQFF. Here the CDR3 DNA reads TGTGCCACCAGCAGGGAAGCCTACAATGAGCAGTTCTTC.

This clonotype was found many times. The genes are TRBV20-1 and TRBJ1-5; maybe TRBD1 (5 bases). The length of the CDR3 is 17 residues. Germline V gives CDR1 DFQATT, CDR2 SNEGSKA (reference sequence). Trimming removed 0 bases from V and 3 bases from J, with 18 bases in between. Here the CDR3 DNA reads TGCAGTGCTAGAGATCGGATTCGGCAGGGAGTCAATCAGCCCCAGCATTTT. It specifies CSARDRIRQGVNQPQHF.

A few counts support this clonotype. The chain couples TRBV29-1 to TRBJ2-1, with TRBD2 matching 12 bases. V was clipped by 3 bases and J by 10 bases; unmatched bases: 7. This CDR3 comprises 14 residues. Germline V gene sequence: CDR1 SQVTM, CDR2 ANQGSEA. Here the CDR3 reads CSVERTSGIQEQFF. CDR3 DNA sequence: TGCAGCGTTGAGAGGACTAGCGGGATACAAGAGCAGTTCTTC.